These 17 T cell receptor beta chains were sequenced from one sample in a study of shared clonotypes between healthy human individuals (dated by TCRdb to about 2020). Library construction relied on the immunoSEQ multiplex PCR assay. TCRdb holds this immuneACCESS table with in-frame rearrangements only. Some clones are missing; in checked studies, unresolved V genes explain under half, and the rest has no known cause. For this sample there are a few hundred thousand clones; roughly four fifths appear just once. Around 11% of the sample comes from the top ten. The specimen was PBMCs. These receptors all stem from a middle-aged woman in good health. Some clones in this sample may be carry-over from other donors' samples.

This clone was seen once. This sequence joins TRBV9 and TRBJ2-2; unclear D gene. Germline V gene data show CDR1 as SGDLS and CDR2 as YYNGEE. CDR3 length equals 15 residues. Trimming stripped 0 bases from V and 5 bases from J, with 11 bases between. The CDR3, as DNA: TGTGCCAGCAGCGTAGGAAGTGGGAATACCGGGGAGCTGTTTTTT. This gives the protein CASSVGSGNTGELFF.

This chain connects TRBV2 to TRBJ1-4; no definite D call. The germline V gene encodes CDR1 SNHLY and CDR2 FYNNEI. Trimming removed 4 bases at V and 4 bases at J, with 10 bases between. This CDR3 has 14 amino acids. CDR3 bases: TGTGCCAGCAGTGTACTCGCTTATAATGAAAAACTGTTTTTT. Its protein product is CASSVLAYNEKLFF. The entire variable domain, with the rest obtained from reference TRBV2 and TRBJ1-4, is as follows: EPEVTQTPSHQVTQMGQEVILRCVPISNHLYFYWYRQILGQKVEFLVSFYNNEISEKSEIFDDQFSVERPDGSNFTLKIRSTKLEDSAMYFCASSVLAYNEKLFFGSGTQLSVL.

V usage is TRBV5-1 and J usage is TRBJ1-2, with a possible D match to TRBD1 (6 bases). Trimming pared 9 bases from V and 1 base from J, leaving 16 bases between. Germline V gene lookup returns CDR1 SGHRS and CDR2 YFSETQ. The CDR3 covers 14 residues. As DNA, the CDR3 is TGCGCCACTTATGAGGGGGGCTTTAACTATGGCTACACCTTC. Amino acid sequence: CATYEGGFNYGYTF.

V is TRBV5-5 and J is TRBJ1-4; tentative D call: TRBD1 (5 bases). This CDR3 comprises 15 residues. The germline V gene encodes CDR1 SGHKS and CDR2 YYEKEE (reference sequence). Trimming removed 0 bases at V and 7 bases at J, with 13 bases between. The CDR3 is CASSLDTDSREKLFF. CDR3 DNA: TGTGCCAGCAGCTTGGATACAGACAGTCGTGAAAAACTGTTTTTT. Full variable domain (remainder filled in from reference TRBV5-5 and TRBJ1-4): DAGVTQSPTHLIKTRGQQVTLRCSPISGHKSVSWYQQVLGQGPQFIFQYYEKEERGRGNFPDRFSARQFPNYSSELNVNALLLGDSALYLCASSLDTDSREKLFFGSGTQLSVL.

Comment on this clone: A far more abundant clone sits one base away, making this likely a read error. This chain joins TRBV19 and TRBJ2-3, with TRBD2 matching over 9 bases. Germline CDR1 LNHDA, CDR2 SQIVND (reference sequence). V lost 8 bases and J lost 0; bases outside the gene matches: 12. The CDR3 is 17 amino acids. The CDR3 reads CASGPGTSTLSTDTQYF. CDR3 DNA sequence: TGTGCCAGTGGTCCCGGGACTAGCACCTTAAGCACAGATACGCAGTATTTT.

A note on this clone: A much larger clone is a single base away; this may be a read error. Other DNA sequences within the sample encode an identical CDR3. The chain has TRBV2 and TRBJ1-3; D is uncertain. This CDR3 contains 15 residues. Germline CDR1 and CDR2: SNHLY and FYNNEI. CDR3 bases: TGTGCCAGCAGCGAAGCCCCCAGGTTCGGAAACACCATATATTTT. As protein: CASSEAPRFGNTIYF.

This clone occurred a few times. CDR3 residues: CASSVAHGGYTF. CDR3 DNA: TGTGCCAGCAGCGTAGCCCACGGGGGCTACACCTTC. The V call is TRBV9, the J call TRBJ1-2; D not resolved. The CDR3 runs to 12 residues. Trimming shortened V by 0 bases and J by 8 bases, and 8 bases separated the two germline ends. Germline lookup yields CDR1 SGDLS and CDR2 YYNGEE.

This clone was seen more than once but under ten times. The chain has TRBV30 and TRBJ2-2; D is undetermined. Germline lookup yields CDR1 GTSNPN and CDR2 SVGIG (reference sequence). V gave up 2 bases and J gave up 7 bases, with 11 bases separating them. The CDR3 spans 13 residues. DNA for the CDR3: TGTGCCTGGAGTACGACCCGAGGCGGGGAGCTGTTTTTT. The encoded protein is CAWSTTRGGELFF.

CDR3 in DNA: TGCGCCAGCAGCTTGGTGACCAACGGGGAAGCTTTCTTT. Protein sequence: CASSLVTNGEAFF. This chain uses TRBV5-1 with TRBJ1-1; D gene uncertain. Germline CDR1 and CDR2: SGHRS and YFSETQ. The CDR3 sequence is 13 residues long. The V and J ends lost 0 bases and 8 bases respectively, with 11 bases between them.

This CDR3 reads CAWSVRGLGEQYF. The DNA for the CDR3 is TGTGCCTGGAGTGTACGAGGATTGGGAGAGCAGTACTTC. The chain is built from TRBV30 and TRBJ2-7, with no clear D. This CDR3 comprises 13 residues. Germline values: CDR1 GTSNPN, CDR2 SVGIG (reference sequence). V lost 0 bases to trimming and J lost 7 bases, with 13 bases between them. The complete variable domain, with remaining parts taken from reference TRBV30 and TRBJ2-7, reads SQTIHQWPATLVQPVGSPLSLECTVEGTSNPNLYWYRQAAGRGLQLLFYSVGIGQISSEVPQNLSASRPQDRQFILSSKKLLLSDSGFYLCAWSVRGLGEQYFGPGTRLTVT.

The count of this clone is one. In DNA form, the CDR3 reads TGTGCCAGCAGTTTATACAGACAGGGCGGGCATTATTTT. This encodes CASSLYRQGGHYF. This chain connects TRBV27 to TRBJ2-3; TRBD1 matches at 7 bases. Germline CDR1 and CDR2: MNHEY and SMNVEV (reference sequence). This CDR3 has 13 amino acids. Trimming took 1 base from V and 15 from J; bases not matched to a gene: 10.

V is TRBV18 and J is TRBJ2-5; 12 bases agree with TRBD1. Per the germline V gene, CDR1 is KGHSH and CDR2 is LQKENI. V lost 0 bases and J lost 5; bases outside the gene matches: 4. CDR3 length equals 16 residues. CDR3 residues: CASSPPGQGAWETQYF. CDR3 DNA: TGTGCCAGCTCACCACCGGGACAGGGGGCGTGGGAGACCCAGTACTTC. The whole variable domain, remainder taken from reference TRBV18 and TRBJ2-5, is NAGVMQNPRHLVRRRGQEARLRCSPMKGHSHVYWYRQLPEEGLKFMVYLQKENIIDESGMPKERFSAEFPKEGPSILRIQQVVRGDSAAYFCASSPPGQGAWETQYFGPGTRLLVL.

A remark on this clone: A read error may explain this, as a much larger clone is one base away. The chain employs TRBV11-3 and TRBJ2-2; D is undetermined. Per the germline V gene, CDR1 is SGHNT and CDR2 is YENEEA. The CDR3 sequence is 14 residues long. As DNA, the CDR3 is TGTGACAGCAGCTTAGTGTGGAGCACCGGGGAGCTGTTTTTT. Translation gives CDSSLVWSTGELFF.

The chain joins TRBV7-9 to TRBJ2-1; 7 bases match TRBD2. Germline-derived CDR1 and CDR2 are SEHNR and FQNEAQ (reference sequence). V shed 5 bases, J shed 4 bases, and the junction held 8 bases outside the gene matches. The CDR3 is 15 residues long. The CDR3 DNA reads TGTGCCAGCAGCCCGATTTGGGAGGGTTACAATGAGCAGTTCTTC. This translates into CASSPIWEGYNEQFF.

The chain joins TRBV5-1 to TRBJ2-7; D might be TRBD1 (6 bases). This CDR3 has 13 amino acids. Between the trimmed V and J ends, which lost 0 bases and 5 bases, there was a span of 9 bases. Looked up from germline, CDR1 is SGHRS and CDR2 is YFSETQ. The DNA of the CDR3 is TGCGCCAGCAGCTTGGAGTCAGGGGACGAGCAGTACTTC. Translating it yields CASSLESGDEQYF.

The rearrangement joins TRBV18 to TRBJ2-7; TRBD1 aligns across 7 bases. The CDR3 covers 15 residues. Germline trimming cut 2 bases from V and 4 bases from J; bases unmatched to any gene: 8. CDR1 is KGHSH and CDR2 is LQKENI in the germline V gene. DNA of the CDR3: TGTGCCAGCTCACCATTAACAGGGGCCCATTACGAGCAGTACTTC. Encoded protein: CASSPLTGAHYEQYF.

The genes are TRBV9 and TRBJ2-2; D may be TRBD1 or TRBD2 (5 bases each). The CDR3 extends over 15 amino acids. Germline V lookup: CDR1 SGDLS, CDR2 YYNGEE. V lost 2 bases, J lost 2 bases, and 10 bases lay in between. CDR3 sequence: CASSVTGTNTGELFF. The CDR3 coding sequence is TGTGCCAGCAGCGTCACCGGGACCAACACCGGGGAGCTGTTTTTT. Together with reference TRBV9 and TRBJ2-2, the CDR3 gives the full variable domain: DSGVTQTPKHLITATGQRVTLRCSPRSGDLSVYWYQQSLDQGLQFLIQYYNGEERAKGNILERFSAQQFPDLHSELNLSSLELGDSALYFCASSVTGTNTGELFFGEGSRLTVL.